What follows are 12 T cell receptor beta chains derived from one specimen sequenced in a study of T-cell reconstitution after alpha-beta-depleted transplantation in children. Molecular barcoding with unique molecular identifiers was used for the TCRbeta library. TCRdb recomputed calls from the PCR reads with MiXCR, one row per CDR3 protein. The repertoire holds a few hundred thousand distinct CDR3 sequences, with 10% to 15% as singletons. The starting material was PBMCs, mostly from graft donor cells, obtained 360 days after TCRalphabeta/CD19-depleted stem cell transplant. The receptor source for this set is a male patient younger than 18 who had a stem cell transplant for acute myeloid leukemia, so the T cells may come from the graft donor.

This chain joins TRBV28 and TRBJ1-6; no definite D call. The germline gives CDR1 MDHEN, CDR2 SYDVKM. Trimming pared 0 bases from V and 0 bases from J, leaving 18 bases between. CDR3 length: 20 residues. CDR3 sequence reads: CASSLWSQRRGSSYNSPLHF. Written as DNA, the CDR3 is TGTGCCAGCAGTTTATGGAGCCAGCGGAGAGGGAGCTCCTATAATTCACCCCTCCACTTT. Based on the CDR3 plus reference TRBV28 and TRBJ1-6, the full variable domain is DVKVTQSSRYLVKRTGEKVFLECVQDMDHENMFWYRQDPGLGLRLIYFSYDVKMKEKGDIPEGYSVSREKKERFSLILESASTNQTSMYLCASSLWSQRRGSSYNSPLHFGNGTRLTVT.

The gene calls are TRBV27 and TRBJ2-5, with a tentative D call TRBD2 (5 bases). The CDR3 extends over 14 amino acids. V lost 5 bases and J 1 base, leaving 11 bases between the germline ends. The germline CDR1 and CDR2 sequences are MNHEY and SMNVEV (reference sequence). The CDR3 region has the DNA TGTGCCAGCAGTCAGCAAGCGGCCCAAGAGACCCAGTACTTC. The encoded protein is CASSQQAAQETQYF.

V usage is TRBV18 and J usage is TRBJ2-1, with D unclear. Between the trimmed V and J ends, which lost 4 bases and 6 bases, there was a span of 7 bases. This CDR3 comprises 12 residues. Looked up from germline, CDR1 is KGHSH and CDR2 is LQKENI. CDR3 loop: CASSRETNEQFF. The CDR3 coding sequence is TGTGCCAGCTCACGAGAAACCAATGAGCAGTTCTTC.

In its sample, this clonotype was seen a few times. The CDR3 coding sequence is TGCAGTGCCGCTTCCATCTACGAGCAGTACTTC. This gives the protein CSAASIYEQYF. V usage is TRBV20-1 and J usage is TRBJ2-7; no clear D. The V gene's germline CDR1 is DFQATT and CDR2 SNEGSKA (reference sequence). This CDR3 has 11 residues. The V and J ends lost 6 bases and 3 bases respectively, with 9 bases between them.

The sample holds many counts of this clonotype. The junction shows a germline mismatch at one end, possibly a read error. The chain carries TRBV5-1 and TRBJ2-1, with a tentative D call TRBD2 (6 bases). Germline loops: CDR1 SGHRS, CDR2 YFSETQ. The length of the CDR3 is 12 residues. The CDR3 reads CASSLAVGEQFF. The CDR3 DNA reads TGTGCCAGCAGTTTAGCGGTCGGTGAGCAGTTCTTC.

This clonotype was seen ten or more times. The rearrangement links TRBV29-1 to TRBJ2-5; no clear D gene. Germline loops: CDR1 SQVTM, CDR2 ANQGSEA. Trimming shortened V by 4 bases and J by 4 bases, and 10 bases separated the two germline ends. The CDR3 runs to 12 residues. CDR3 sequence reads: CSVGSPLETQYF. The DNA for the CDR3 is TGCAGCGTTGGCTCACCTTTAGAGACCCAGTACTTC.

This chain joins TRBV4-1 and TRBJ2-1; D remains ambiguous. CDR1 and CDR2 (germline): MGHRA, YSYEKL. The V and J ends lost 1 base and 9 bases respectively, with 13 bases between them. The CDR3 consists of 14 residues. In nucleotides, the CDR3 is TGCGCCAGCAGCCAAGTCCAGCTCCCGGGTGAGCAGTTCTTC. It yields the protein CASSQVQLPGEQFF.

The chain is built from TRBV7-2 and TRBJ2-7; a possible D gene is TRBD2 (7 bases). CDR1 is SGHTA, CDR2 FQGNSA, per germline. This CDR3 is built from 14 residues. Trimming shortened V by 6 bases and J by 1 base, and 13 bases separated the two germline ends. The CDR3: CASSEGGFSYEQYF. For the CDR3, the DNA is TGTGCCAGCAGTGAGGGGGGGTTTTCCTACGAGCAGTACTTC.

Only a few counts were recorded for this clonotype. V usage is TRBV6-1 and J usage is TRBJ1-6; 8 bases are shared with TRBD1. CDR3 length: 15 amino acids. Germline CDR1 is MNHNS and CDR2 is SASEGT. Trimming took 5 bases from V and 6 from J; bases not matched to a gene: 6. The CDR3 sequence is CASSQQGGSNSPLHF. DNA of the CDR3: TGTGCCAGCAGTCAACAGGGGGGAAGTAATTCACCCCTCCACTTT.

This clonotype was seen only a few times. The rearrangement joins TRBV28 to TRBJ2-7; D not certain. V dropped 3 bases and J dropped 7 bases, with 16 bases sitting between them. Germline CDR1 is MDHEN and CDR2 is SYDVKM. The CDR3 is 14 residues long. CDR3 loop: CASSFRRRPLEQYF. In nucleotides, the CDR3 is TGTGCCAGCAGTTTCCGAAGAAGGCCTTTGGAGCAGTACTTC.

This clonotype was seen ten or more times. Written as DNA, the CDR3 is TGCGCCAGCAGCCAAGATTCTCCGGGAGAGCTGTTTTTT. This translates into CASSQDSPGELFF. The chain uses TRBV4-3 and TRBJ2-2; possible D gene TRBD2, 5 bases. The germline V and J ends were trimmed by 0 bases and 11 bases, with 10 bases remaining between them. This CDR3 has 13 residues. The germline V gene has CDR1 LGHNA and CDR2 YSLEER.

Only a few counts were recorded for this clonotype. The genes are TRBV5-5 and TRBJ2-7, with 13 nucleotides matching TRBD2. The V gene's germline CDR1 is SGHKS and CDR2 YYEKEE (reference sequence). The CDR3 is 15 amino acids. The trim removed 4 bases at V and 11 bases at J, leaving 12 bases unmatched. CDR3 in DNA: TGTGCCAGCAGCATAACTAGCGGGAGGGCCGAGGAGAAGTACTTC. The encoded protein is CASSITSGRAEEKYF.